This passage covers 30 T cell receptor beta chains from one sample sequenced in a study of blood T cells in healthy people across ages. The use of a sample-barcoded 5' primer and a J-beta primer mix characterized a second PCR of about 6 to 12 cycles. TCRdb fed the 5' RACE reads into MiXCR, producing one record per CDR3 protein. The sample has roughly 900,000 distinct CDR3 sequences, 25% to 30% seen once. Input material: blood. These TCRs come from a woman aged 80 or over in good health.

This clonotype occurred many times. J is TRBJ2-6 and V is TRBV12-3 or TRBV12-4; D is unresolved. The CDR3 loop spans 15 amino acids. The V and J ends lost 4 bases and 2 bases respectively, with 9 bases between them. CDR3 region: CASSSRRPGANVLTF. CDR3 DNA: TGTGCCAGCAGTTCTCGCCGTCCTGGGGCCAACGTCCTGACTTTC.

This clonotype was seen just once. A single base separates this from a much larger clone, so it may be a read error. The chain joins TRBV4-3 to TRBJ2-7; 10 positions match TRBD2. The V gene's germline CDR1 is LGHNA and CDR2 YSLEER. The J segment lost 10 bases and the V segment lost 1 base, leaving 10 bases of the junction unmatched. The CDR3 covers 15 residues. This CDR3 is CASSQVQRGGEAQYF. The CDR3 nucleotides read TGCGCCAGCAGCCAAGTCCAGCGGGGGGGAGAGGCCCAGTACTTC.

This clonotype was counted at least ten times. The chain employs TRBV12-3 or TRBV12-4 and TRBJ2-5; no reliable D call. V gave up 6 bases and J gave up 1 base, with 9 bases separating them. This CDR3 is 13 amino acids long. CDR3 coding DNA: TGTGCCAGCAGCTCCTACCTCCAAGAGACCCAGTACTTC. Residues: CASSSYLQETQYF.

This clonotype was observed at least ten times. V and J are TRBV6-6 and TRBJ2-5; 10 bases match TRBD2. Germline V gene lookup returns CDR1 MNHNY and CDR2 SVGAGI (reference sequence). V trimming: 5 bases; J trimming: 7 bases; junction bases outside the gene matches: 10. The length of the CDR3 is 15 residues. The CDR3 nucleotides read TGTGCCAGCAGTGCTTTTAGCGGGGGGTGGGGGACCCAGTACTTC. This codes for CASSAFSGGWGTQYF.

There are many counts of this clonotype. This chain uses TRBV20-1 with TRBJ2-3, with 7 bases identical to TRBD2. The CDR3 covers 13 residues. V lost 6 bases to trimming and J lost 1 base; unmatched junction nucleotides: 4. Germline V gives CDR1 DFQATT, CDR2 SNEGSKA (reference sequence). The DNA of the CDR3 is TGCAGTGCCTTCCGGGGGGGCACAGATACGCAGTATTTT. Translated: CSAFRGGTDTQYF.

In this sample, this clonotype turned up many times. The chain carries TRBV3-1 and TRBJ2-4, with D maybe TRBD2 (6 bases). In germline, CDR1 is LGHDT, CDR2 YNNKEL (reference sequence). Trimming shortened V by 5 bases and J by 0 bases, and 23 bases separated the two germline ends. The CDR3 runs to 19 residues. The CDR3: CASSGLWDATGVAKNIQYF. The DNA of the CDR3 is TGTGCCAGCAGCGGGTTGTGGGACGCCACGGGGGTAGCCAAAAACATTCAGTACTTC.

This clonotype showed up many times. This rearrangement joins TRBV7-2 to TRBJ2-3, with TRBD2 matching 10 bases. Germline V gene lookup returns CDR1 SGHTA and CDR2 FQGNSA. CDR3 length: 17 amino acids. V lost 1 base and J lost 2; bases outside the gene matches: 6. CDR3 amino acids: CASSLGLAGDYTDTQYF. As DNA, the CDR3 is TGTGCCAGCAGCTTAGGTCTAGCGGGGGACTACACAGATACGCAGTATTTT.

Concerning this clonotype: A single base separates this from a much larger clone, so it may be a read error. The chain is built from TRBV5-1 and TRBJ2-7; D not resolved. Germline assignment: CDR1 SGHRS and CDR2 YFSETQ. V lost 4 bases and J 7 bases, leaving 9 bases between the germline ends. The CDR3 runs to 11 residues. CDR3 region: CASSATTEQYF. CDR3 nucleotide sequence: TGCGCCAGCAGCGCTACTACTGAGCAGTACTTC.

The rearrangement links TRBV11-2 to TRBJ2-1; 16 positions match TRBD2. The V gene's germline CDR1 is SGHAT and CDR2 FQNNGV. V lost 5 bases and J lost 8; bases outside the gene matches: 21. There are 21 residues in the CDR3. CDR3 amino acids: CASSRLYVLGLAGGPMHEQFF. DNA of the CDR3: TGTGCCAGCAGCCGCCTATACGTACTGGGACTAGCGGGGGGGCCGATGCATGAGCAGTTCTTC.

This clonotype was counted at least ten times. The J gene is TRBJ1-1, the V gene TRBV29-1, with D perhaps matching TRBD1 (5 bases). Germline CDR1 and CDR2: SQVTM and ANQGSEA. V lost 6 bases and J lost 2, with 13 bases in between. The CDR3 loop spans 13 amino acids. CDR3 loop: CSVLGGFNTEAFF. The CDR3 nucleotides are TGCAGCGTCCTCGGGGGGTTTAACACTGAAGCTTTCTTT.

This clonotype was seen ten or more times. The chain carries TRBV15 and TRBJ2-5; D is uncertain. V was trimmed by 0 bases and J by 5 bases, leaving 13 bases between them. The CDR3 contains 15 residues. Germline values: CDR1 LNHNV, CDR2 YYDKDF (reference sequence). CDR3 residues: CATSRDGAGRETQYF. CDR3 coding DNA: TGTGCCACCAGCAGAGATGGTGCCGGTCGGGAGACCCAGTACTTC.

On this clonotype: This could be a read error, since a much larger clone is one nucleotide away. The J gene is TRBJ2-1, the V gene TRBV27; D might be TRBD1 (6 bases). V lost 5 bases and J lost 8, with 25 bases in between. The CDR3 sequence is 17 residues long. Germline V gives CDR1 MNHEY, CDR2 SMNVEV (reference sequence). The CDR3 sequence is CASSRTTGSWSYDEQFF. DNA for the CDR3: TGTGCCAGCAGTAGGACGACAGGTTCGTGGTCTTACGATGAGCAGTTCTTC.

This rearrangement joins TRBV18 to TRBJ2-4, with D uncertain. The CDR3 spans 16 residues. V lost 6 bases and J lost 13, with 28 bases in between. Germline loops: CDR1 KGHSH, CDR2 LQKENI. The CDR3 nucleotides are TGTGCCAGCTCCCCTACCGCTGTGGTGGGAATCAATGAGCAGTACTTC. Amino acids: CASSPTAVVGINEQYF. Variable domain in full (rest from reference TRBV18 and TRBJ2-4): NAGVMQNPRHLVRRRGQEARLRCSPMKGHSHVYWYRQLPEEGLKFMVYLQKENIIDESGMPKERFSAEFPKEGPSILRIQQVVRGDSAAYFCASSPTAVVGINEQYFGAGTRLSVL.

This clonotype was detected ten times or more. J is TRBJ2-7 and V is TRBV18; tentatively, D is TRBD1 (6 bases). Germline CDR1 and CDR2: KGHSH and LQKENI. The CDR3 length is 16 residues. V lost 3 bases, J lost 0 bases, and 15 bases lay in between. The CDR3 sequence is CASSPLQGQNSYEQYF. The DNA of the CDR3 is TGTGCCAGCTCACCGCTCCAGGGACAAAACTCCTACGAGCAGTACTTC.

This clonotype was observed a few times. The rearrangement joins TRBV5-1 to TRBJ1-4; unclear D gene. Trimming took off 0 bases at V and 5 bases at J, with 5 bases between the two ends. The CDR3 has 13 amino acids. From germline, CDR1 is SGHRS and CDR2 YFSETQ. The chain's CDR3 is CASSLALNEKLFF. Here the CDR3 DNA reads TGCGCCAGCAGCTTGGCACTAAATGAAAAACTGTTTTTT.

The chain joins TRBV20-1 to TRBJ2-7; 11 nucleotides agree with TRBD1. The CDR3 totals 12 residues. The V and J ends lost 5 bases and 6 bases, in that order; junction bases with no gene match: 3. Germline lookup yields CDR1 DFQATT and CDR2 SNEGSKA (reference sequence). This chain's CDR3 is CSAADRGLEQYF. The CDR3 DNA is TGCAGTGCTGCGGACAGGGGGCTCGAGCAGTACTTC.

This clonotype has a handful of counts. CDR3 residues: CASSLLVFSGNTIYF. CDR3 nucleotide sequence: TGTGCCAGCAGCTTATTGGTGTTCTCTGGAAACACCATATATTTT. The chain joins TRBV7-2 to TRBJ1-3; D unresolved. The CDR3 length is 15 residues. V was trimmed by 2 bases and J by 0 bases, leaving 8 bases between them. In germline, CDR1 is SGHTA, CDR2 FQGNSA. The full variable domain, in which reference TRBV7-2 and TRBJ1-3 provide the parts outside the CDR3, is GAGVSQSPSNKVTEKGKDVELRCDPISGHTALYWYRQSLGQGLEFLIYFQGNSAPDKSGLPSDRFSAERTGGSVSTLTIQRTQQEDSAVYLCASSLLVFSGNTIYFGEGSWLTVV.

In the case of this clonotype: A read error may be the cause here, since a much bigger clone is one base away. The chain recombines TRBV5-4 with TRBJ2-4, with 8 bases matching TRBD1. The last part of the DNA fits TRBJ2-7 better; the J call may be wrong. The germline V gene has CDR1 SGHNT and CDR2 YYREEE (reference sequence). This CDR3 has 17 amino acids. CDR3 protein: CASSNYGQGDQASEQYF. The CDR3 coding sequence is TGTGCCAGCAGCAACTATGGACAGGGAGACCAGGCTAGCGAGCAGTACTTC.

This clonotype was observed many times. This chain joins TRBV12-3 or TRBV12-4 and TRBJ1-5; D is ambiguous. Trimming pared 2 bases from V and 0 bases from J, leaving 8 bases between. This CDR3 has 15 amino acids. This CDR3 is CASSLRQNSNQPQHF. As DNA, the CDR3 is TGTGCCAGCAGTTTAAGGCAGAATAGCAATCAGCCCCAGCATTTT.

The CDR3 DNA follows: TGTGCCAGCAGCTTCCATAGGAGCTCCTACGAGCAGTACTTC. Protein: CASSFHRSSYEQYF. The chain carries TRBV7-8 and TRBJ2-7; D not resolved. Trimming removed 3 bases at V and 0 bases at J, with 9 bases between. The germline V gene has CDR1 SGHVS and CDR2 FQNEAQ. The CDR3 has 14 amino acids.

About this clonotype itself: A read error may be the cause here, since a much bigger clone is one base away. This rearrangement joins TRBV7-2 to TRBJ1-2; possibly TRBD1 for D (6 bases). The CDR3 runs 15 residues. Germline V CDR1 and CDR2: SGHTA, FQGNSA. The CDR3 region is CASSPPRQAWRGYIF. The CDR3 DNA reads TGTGCCAGCAGCCCTCCCAGACAGGCATGGAGGGGCTACATCTTC.

This clonotype was recorded at least ten times. The chain employs TRBV9 and TRBJ2-3, with 8 positions matching TRBD1. This CDR3 spans 16 amino acids. V gave up 2 bases and J gave up 0 bases; unmatched junction bases: 5. Germline CDR1 and CDR2: SGDLS and YYNGEE. The CDR3 DNA reads as TGTGCCAGCAGCGTTCGACAGGGGCCTAGCACAGATACGCAGTATTTT. Residues: CASSVRQGPSTDTQYF. Combining the CDR3 with reference TRBV9 and TRBJ2-3 gives the whole variable domain DSGVTQTPKHLITATGQRVTLRCSPRSGDLSVYWYQQSLDQGLQFLIQYYNGEERAKGNILERFSAQQFPDLHSELNLSSLELGDSALYFCASSVRQGPSTDTQYFGPGTRLTVL.

This clonotype has only a few counts. V is TRBV29-1 and J is TRBJ1-1, with TRBD1 as a possible D gene (5 bases). Looked up from germline, CDR1 is SQVTM and CDR2 is ANQGSEA. The CDR3 is 12 amino acids. Trimming took off 6 bases at V and 0 bases at J, with 8 bases between the two ends. The CDR3 sequence: CSVEGLNTEAFF. The DNA of the CDR3 is TGCAGCGTAGAGGGACTGAACACTGAAGCTTTCTTT.

This clonotype was seen many times. This chain joins TRBV5-1 and TRBJ1-2; D may be TRBD1 (6 bases). V shed 3 bases and J shed 1 base, with 22 bases lying between them. The CDR3 consists of 18 residues. CDR1 and CDR2 from the germline V gene are SGHRS and YFSETQ. CDR3 sequence (DNA): TGCGCCAGCAGCTACCCCATCGGGCAGGGGCCGATTAACTATGGCTACACCTTC. Translated, it gives CASSYPIGQGPINYGYTF. The complete variable domain, with remaining parts taken from reference TRBV5-1 and TRBJ1-2, reads KAGVTQTPRYLIKTRGQQVTLSCSPISGHRSVSWYQQTPGQGLQFLFEYFSETQRNKGNFPGRFSGRQFSNSRSEMNVSTLELGDSALYLCASSYPIGQGPINYGYTFGSGTRLTVV.

This clonotype was detected a few times. The chain uses TRBV19 and TRBJ2-2, with a weak D call TRBD1 (6 bases). Germline V gives CDR1 LNHDA, CDR2 SQIVND (reference sequence). This CDR3 region has 17 residues. V was cut by 1 base and J by 6 bases, with 18 bases left in between. The CDR3 DNA follows: TGTGCCAGTAGTATAGGTCGGTACAGGGTATTATCCGGGGAGCTGTTTTTT. It is translated as CASSIGRYRVLSGELFF.

This clonotype occurred a few times. The chain has TRBV6-2 or TRBV6-3 and TRBJ1-5, with 8 bases that match TRBD1. J lost 2 bases, V lost 5 bases, and 5 bases had no gene match. The CDR3 is 15 residues long. CDR1 is MNHEY, CDR2 SVGEGT, per germline. In DNA form, the CDR3 reads TGTGCCAGCAGTCAGGGGGCATATGGCAATCAGCCCCAGCATTTT. It yields the protein CASSQGAYGNQPQHF.

With respect to this clonotype: One base away lies a much larger clone, so this may be a sequencing read error. J is TRBJ2-5 and V is TRBV5-1, with TRBD1 matching over 8 bases. The V and J ends lost 3 bases and 11 bases, in that order; junction bases with no gene match: 15. The CDR3 sequence is 15 residues long. Germline CDR1 reads SGHRS; CDR2 reads YFSETQ. The DNA of the CDR3 is TGCGCCAGCAGCTCGGATGGACAGGGTTACAATGAGCAGTACTTC. Residues: CASSSDGQGYNEQYF.

This clonotype was detected only a few times. This sequence joins TRBV2 and TRBJ2-3, with 8 nucleotides matching TRBD1. The J segment lost 4 bases and the V segment lost 4 bases, leaving 4 bases of the junction unmatched. The CDR3 consists of 14 residues. Germline V gene lookup returns CDR1 SNHLY and CDR2 FYNNEI. CDR3 residues: CASSGRGRADTQYF. DNA of the CDR3: TGTGCCAGCAGTGGCAGGGGGCGGGCAGATACGCAGTATTTT.

The rearrangement joins TRBV7-7 to TRBJ2-7, with D unclear. TRBJ2-5 matches the DNA end more closely, so the J call is doubtful. The length of the CDR3 is 13 residues. Germline V gene sequence: CDR1 SSHAT, CDR2 FNYEAQ (reference sequence). The CDR3 here is CASSPAPGGTQYF. The CDR3 DNA sequence: TGTGCCAGCAGCCCCGCTCCAGGCGGGACCCAGTACTTC.

At least ten counts were recorded for this clonotype. This rearrangement joins TRBV11-2 to TRBJ2-5; 11 bases match TRBD2. The CDR3 is 15 residues long. V was pared by 10 bases and J by 5 bases, with 12 bases of the junction left unmatched. In germline, CDR1 is SGHAT, CDR2 FQNNGV. The chain's CDR3 is CATDRSLAGGETQYF. The DNA of the CDR3 is TGTGCCACCGACCGGTCCTTAGCGGGGGGGGAGACCCAGTACTTC. The full variable domain, rest sourced from reference TRBV11-2 and TRBJ2-5, is EAGVAQSPRYKIIEKRQSVAFWCNPISGHATLYWYQQILGQGPKLLIQFQNNGVVDDSQLPKDRFSAERLKGVDSTLKIQPAKLEDSAVYLCATDRSLAGGETQYFGPGTRLLVL.